This TCR beta chain originates from a study of a mutant IDH1 vaccine in newly diagnosed glioma. Using immunoSEQ multiplex PCR, the repertoire was profiled, and TCRdb retains in-frame clones only, with some absent. The repertoire holds about 21,000 clones, with under 90% as singletons. V was pared by 2 bases and J by 2 bases, with 10 bases between. This CDR3 is 15 amino acids long. In germline, CDR1 is SNHLY, CDR2 FYNNEI. Time point specified: week 11, during vaccination. Each dose of the vaccine consisted of 300 ug of mutant IDH1 20-mer peptide, with topical imiquimod. Regarding this clone: The antigen remains unidentified.

The TCR comes from a woman between 40 and 50 years old with glioma. The chain couples TRBV2 to TRBJ1-5; D is unresolved. The sample here was PBMCs, taken from a glioma patient whose treatment included an IDH1 peptide vaccine. In DNA, the CDR3 is TGTGCCAGCAGTGAAAGGTCTGGAGGCAATCAGCCCCAGCATTTT. Protein: CASSERSGGNQPQHF. Full variable domain (missing parts from reference TRBV2 and TRBJ1-5): EPEVTQTPSHQVTQMGQEVILRCVPISNHLYFYWYRQILGQKVEFLVSFYNNEISEKSEIFDDQFSVERPDGSNFTLKIRSTKLEDSAMYFCASSERSGGNQPQHFGDGTRLSIL.